The 18 T cell receptor beta chains below all came from one sample that was sequenced in a study of T-cell memory formation after mild COVID-19. Each CDR3 protein is one row after TCRdb ran MiXCR on the 5' RACE reads. The sample contains a few hundred thousand distinct CDR3 sequences, about 22% of which appear only once. The sequencing sample was made of PBMCs or a T cell subset sorted from them (not recorded which). The receptors were sampled from an adult woman who had mild COVID-19 (a few samples of this study predate the infection). Cell type and time point are not known.

J is TRBJ2-5 and V is TRBV18, with TRBD1 matching 7 bases. V shed 6 bases, J shed 5 bases, and the junction held 6 bases outside the gene matches. Germline V lookup: CDR1 KGHSH, CDR2 LQKENI. The CDR3 is 13 residues long. The CDR3 nucleotides read TGTGCCAGCTCGACAGGGTTACGGGAGACCCAGTACTTC. Translated: CASSTGLRETQYF.

This clonotype has just a few counts. The rearrangement joins TRBV6-5 to TRBJ2-1; 7 bases agree with TRBD1. The V and J ends lost 0 bases and 7 bases, in that order; junction bases with no gene match: 9. Germline V lookup: CDR1 MNHEY, CDR2 SVGAGI. The CDR3 sequence is 16 residues long. CDR3 nucleotides: TGTGCCAGCAGTTACTCGATGGGCCAGGGGGTAAATGAGCAGTTCTTC. Its translation is CASSYSMGQGVNEQFF.

This clonotype was seen at least ten times. V gene TRBV15 combines with J gene TRBJ2-7; tentative D call: TRBD2 (5 bases). The germline V gene encodes CDR1 LNHNV and CDR2 YYDKDF (reference sequence). This CDR3 comprises 15 residues. The V gene lost 0 bases and the J gene lost 0 bases, with 9 bases spanning the gap. CDR3 sequence: CATSRDVGNSYEQYF. The CDR3 DNA sequence: TGTGCCACCAGCAGAGATGTCGGGAACTCCTACGAGCAGTACTTC.

This clonotype was found a few times. This chain connects TRBV3-1 to TRBJ2-1, with 7 bases aligning to TRBD1. J gave up 0 bases and V 4 bases, and 6 bases lay outside the gene matches. The CDR3 totals 16 residues. The germline V gene encodes CDR1 LGHDT and CDR2 YNNKEL (reference sequence). The CDR3 bases are TGTGCCAGCAGCCGGACAGGACAGAGCTCCTACAATGAGCAGTTCTTC. This sequence encodes CASSRTGQSSYNEQFF.

A few counts support this clonotype. The V gene is TRBV7-9, the J gene TRBJ2-7; D tentatively fits TRBD1 or TRBD2 (5 bases each). CDR3 length: 13 amino acids. Trimming pared 4 bases from V and 5 bases from J, leaving 12 bases between. Germline-derived CDR1 and CDR2 are SEHNR and FQNEAQ (reference sequence). CDR3: CASSWRGAHEQYF. CDR3 DNA sequence: TGTGCCAGCAGCTGGCGAGGGGCCCACGAGCAGTACTTC.

The sample holds a few counts of this clonotype. The V gene is TRBV27, the J gene TRBJ2-5; D may be TRBD2 (5 bases). Per germline, CDR1 MNHEY and CDR2 SMNVEV (reference sequence). This CDR3 spans 13 amino acids. V lost 5 bases and J lost 7, with 14 bases in between. The CDR3 sequence is CASSLRVTGTQYF. The CDR3 DNA is TGTGCCAGCAGTCTGAGGGTGACGGGGACCCAGTACTTC.

This clonotype was seen many times. The V gene is TRBV4-2, the J gene TRBJ1-1; perhaps TRBD1 as D (6 bases). The CDR3 totals 13 residues. Looked up from germline, CDR1 is LGHNA and CDR2 is YNFKEQ. Trimming left V 0 bases short and J 8 bases short, with 10 bases between. CDR3 bases: TGTGCCAGCAGCCAAGAGGGAGGGGGGGAAGCTTTCTTT. This encodes CASSQEGGGEAFF.

This clonotype has a handful of counts. The J gene is TRBJ2-5, the V gene TRBV6-2 or TRBV6-3; D is tentatively TRBD1 or TRBD2 (5 bases each). The V end lost 7 bases, the J end lost 4 bases, and 16 bases lay between the germline ends. Germline CDR1 reads MNHEY; CDR2 reads SVGEGT. The CDR3 loop spans 14 amino acids. The CDR3 is CASKLYGTIETQYF. CDR3 DNA: TGTGCCAGCAAGTTATACGGGACCATAGAGACCCAGTACTTC.

This clonotype came up a few times. CDR3 nucleotide sequence: TGTGCCAGCAGCGTGGCCTCCTCCTACGAGCAGTACTTC. It encodes CASSVASSYEQYF. The chain links TRBV9 to TRBJ2-7, with D unclear. The CDR3 loop spans 13 amino acids. The germline V gene has CDR1 SGDLS and CDR2 YYNGEE. Trimming left V 2 bases short and J 0 bases short, with 6 bases between.

V and J are TRBV4-2 and TRBJ2-2; 9 nucleotides align to TRBD2. Germline trimming cut 0 bases from V and 0 bases from J; bases unmatched to any gene: 5. Germline V gives CDR1 LGHNA, CDR2 YNFKEQ. The CDR3 runs to 18 residues. The chain's CDR3 is CASSQETSGPPNTGELFF. CDR3 bases: TGTGCCAGCAGCCAAGAAACTAGCGGGCCTCCGAACACCGGGGAGCTGTTTTTT.

This clonotype has a handful of counts. The CDR3 here is CATARDRNYGYTF. Written as DNA, the CDR3 is TGTGCCACCGCGAGAGACCGTAACTATGGCTACACCTTC. This chain joins TRBV15 and TRBJ1-2, with D unclear. This CDR3 spans 13 amino acids. Trimming took 8 bases from V and 1 from J, leaving 11 bases between them. Germline CDR1 and CDR2: LNHNV and YYDKDF (reference sequence).

There are a few counts of this clonotype. The chain recombines TRBV6-4 with TRBJ2-3; 8 bases match TRBD1. Germline CDR1 reads MRHNA; CDR2 reads SNTAGT. J lost 2 bases, V lost 4 bases, and 8 bases had no gene match. The CDR3 runs 16 residues. The CDR3: CASSAADRDNTDTQYF. CDR3 nucleotide sequence: TGTGCCAGCAGTGCCGCGGACAGGGATAACACAGATACGCAGTATTTT.

The rearrangement joins TRBV6-5 to TRBJ2-3, with 7 bases lining up with TRBD1. This CDR3 is built from 17 residues. With V trimmed by 5 bases and J by 1 base, 12 bases remained unmatched. CDR1 is MNHEY and CDR2 is SVGAGI in the germline V gene. The CDR3 loop is CASSADATGLRTDTQYF. CDR3 bases: TGTGCCAGCAGTGCAGACGCGACAGGGCTTCGCACAGATACGCAGTATTTT.

In regard to this clonotype: One end of the junction fails to match germline, which may point to a read error. J is TRBJ1-3 and V is TRBV5-5, with a tentative D call TRBD1 (5 bases). The CDR3 has 17 amino acids. Germline V gene sequence: CDR1 SGHKS, CDR2 YYEKEE (reference sequence). CDR3 sequence reads: CDSSRSDSPFSGNTIYF. The DNA for the CDR3 is TGTGACAGCAGTAGATCCGACAGCCCTTTCTCTGGAAACACCATATATTTT.

Only a few counts were recorded for this clonotype. The rearrangement joins TRBV9 to TRBJ1-4; D might be TRBD1 (5 bases). The germline V gene has CDR1 SGDLS and CDR2 YYNGEE. V lost 5 bases to trimming and J lost 2 bases, with 13 bases between them. CDR3 length equals 15 residues. The CDR3 DNA follows: TGTGCCAGCAGTTGGTCGTCAGGGACTAATGAAAAACTGTTTTTT. Translating gives CASSWSSGTNEKLFF.

The rearrangement links TRBV6-2 or TRBV6-3 to TRBJ2-1; D gene ambiguous. CDR1 and CDR2 from the germline V gene are MNHEY and SVGEGT. The CDR3 is 13 residues long. V lost 6 bases, J lost 6 bases, and 12 bases lay in between. CDR3 in DNA: TGTGCCAGCAGGCTCAGAAGGGTCAATGAGCAGTTCTTC. Translating it yields CASRLRRVNEQFF.

V is TRBV7-2 and J is TRBJ2-3; D possibly corresponds to TRBD2 (6 bases). CDR1 is SGHTA and CDR2 is FQGNSA in the germline V gene. The CDR3 extends over 16 amino acids. The V and J ends lost 2 bases and 2 bases respectively, with 14 bases between them. CDR3: CASSLSLATLTDTQYF. The CDR3, as DNA: TGTGCCAGCAGCTTATCCCTAGCGACCCTCACAGATACGCAGTATTTT.

The chain recombines TRBV18 with TRBJ2-3, with 10 bases fitting TRBD2. The CDR3 is 20 residues long. The germline V gene has CDR1 KGHSH and CDR2 LQKENI. V lost 3 bases, J lost 0 bases, and 15 bases stayed unmatched. The CDR3 spells CASSPPGLARTHTSTDTQYF. In DNA form, the CDR3 reads TGTGCCAGCTCACCTCCGGGACTAGCGCGCACACACACTAGCACAGATACGCAGTATTTT.